These 9 T cell receptor beta chains came from one sample sequenced in a study of Graves' ophthalmopathy and Graves' hyperthyroidism. Amplified material comprised TCR beta CDR3 regions derived from RNA transcripts. HTBI primers were employed in first-round RT-PCR, then a second-round multiplex PCR followed. TCRdb reanalysed the multiplex PCR reads using MiXCR and keeps one entry per CDR3 protein. Among roughly 610,000 distinct CDR3 sequences listed, about a fifth were seen once. Sequenced sample: peripheral blood. These receptors all stem from a woman younger than 30 with stable Graves' hyperthyroidism. Some clones in this sample may be carry-over from other donors' samples.

This clonotype was recorded at least ten times. The V gene is TRBV5-1, the J gene TRBJ1-2, with unresolved D. The germline CDR1 and CDR2 sequences are SGHRS and YFSETQ. The CDR3 sequence is 15 residues long. Trimming cost V 0 bases and J 3 bases, with 12 bases left between them. CDR3 in amino acids: CASSLASGSYYGYTF. For the CDR3, the DNA is TGCGCCAGCAGCTTGGCCTCGGGCAGCTACTATGGCTACACCTTC.

J is TRBJ2-7 and V is TRBV4-2; 8 bases line up with TRBD1. The CDR3 spans 16 residues. CDR1 is LGHNA, CDR2 YNFKEQ, per germline. V lost 2 bases, J lost 5 bases, and 11 bases stayed unmatched. This chain's CDR3 is CASSQREGTGHHEQYF. DNA for the CDR3: TGTGCCAGCAGCCAAAGAGAGGGGACAGGCCATCACGAGCAGTACTTC.

The table lists this clonotype with a few counts. The CDR3 sequence: CSVDAVGRGREQYF. CDR3 bases: TGCAGCGTTGACGCTGTGGGCAGGGGTCGCGAGCAGTACTTC. This chain links TRBV29-1 with TRBJ2-7, with TRBD1 as a possible D gene (6 bases). The CDR3 consists of 14 residues. The V gene's germline CDR1 is SQVTM and CDR2 ANQGSEA. The V gene lost 3 bases and the J gene lost 6 bases, with 18 bases spanning the gap.

This clonotype occurred a few times. This rearrangement joins TRBV5-1 to TRBJ2-7, with D possibly TRBD1 on 8 matching bases. CDR1 and CDR2 (germline): SGHRS, YFSETQ. The V end lost 0 bases, the J end lost 3 bases, and 13 bases lay between the germline ends. The CDR3 length is 15 residues. The chain's CDR3 is CASSLDTGGDYEQYF. The CDR3 DNA is TGCGCCAGCAGCTTGGATACAGGGGGGGACTACGAGCAGTACTTC.

This clonotype was counted many times. The gene calls are TRBV15 and TRBJ1-2; TRBD1 matches at 10 bases. V shed 3 bases, J shed 4 bases, and the junction held 8 bases outside the gene matches. In germline, CDR1 is LNHNV, CDR2 YYDKDF (reference sequence). CDR3 length: 16 residues. CDR3 region: CATSREATGGGYGYTF. The CDR3 DNA follows: TGTGCCACCAGCAGGGAGGCGACAGGGGGCGGCTATGGCTACACCTTC.

The chain is built from TRBV29-1 and TRBJ2-7; TRBD1 is a possible D gene (7 bases). This CDR3 spans 12 amino acids. Trimming took off 6 bases at V and 3 bases at J, with 12 bases between the two ends. Per germline, CDR1 SQVTM and CDR2 ANQGSEA. The CDR3 spells CSVGGTVYEQYF. CDR3 bases: TGCAGCGTCGGCGGGACAGTCTACGAGCAGTACTTC.

The chain is built from TRBV28 and TRBJ2-7; D is perhaps TRBD2 (6 bases). The CDR3 extends over 14 amino acids. V was clipped by 7 bases and J by 2 bases, with 15 bases between them. CDR1 is MDHEN and CDR2 is SYDVKM in the germline V gene. As DNA, the CDR3 is TGTGCCAGCACAGCCGGGACTGGGACCTACGAGCAGTACTTC. As protein: CASTAGTGTYEQYF.

This clonotype was recorded a few times. This chain joins TRBV3-1 and TRBJ1-3; TRBD1 might be the D (5 bases). This CDR3 region has 14 residues. Between the trimmed V and J ends, which lost 3 bases and 4 bases, there was a span of 10 bases. Per germline, CDR1 LGHDT and CDR2 YNNKEL (reference sequence). The CDR3 coding sequence is TGTGCCAGCAGCCACTCGGACACCGGAAACACCATATATTTT. This sequence encodes CASSHSDTGNTIYF.

The chain couples TRBV5-1 to TRBJ2-2; D uncertain. The CDR3 is 16 amino acids. Trimming removed 1 base from V and 5 bases from J, with 15 bases in between. Germline V lookup: CDR1 SGHRS, CDR2 YFSETQ. Written as DNA, the CDR3 is TGCGCCAGCAGCTTGATCGGATCCCTCCTGACCGGGGAGCTGTTTTTT. Residues: CASSLIGSLLTGELFF.